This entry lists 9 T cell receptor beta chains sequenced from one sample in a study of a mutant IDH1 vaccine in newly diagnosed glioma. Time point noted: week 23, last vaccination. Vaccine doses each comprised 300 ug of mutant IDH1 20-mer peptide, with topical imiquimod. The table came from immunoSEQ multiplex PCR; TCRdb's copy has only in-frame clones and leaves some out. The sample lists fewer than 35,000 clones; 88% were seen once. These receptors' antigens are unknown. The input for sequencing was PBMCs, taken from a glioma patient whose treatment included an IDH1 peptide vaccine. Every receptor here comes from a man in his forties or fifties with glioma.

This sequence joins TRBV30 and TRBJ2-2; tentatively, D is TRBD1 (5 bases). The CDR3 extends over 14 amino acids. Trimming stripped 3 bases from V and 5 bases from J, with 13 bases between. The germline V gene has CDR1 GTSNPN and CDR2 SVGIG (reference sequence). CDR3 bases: TGTGCCTGGAGATGGGGCAGAGCGACCGGGGAGCTGTTTTTT. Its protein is CAWRWGRATGELFF. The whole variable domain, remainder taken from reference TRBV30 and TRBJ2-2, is SQTIHQWPATLVQPVGSPLSLECTVEGTSNPNLYWYRQAAGRGLQLLFYSVGIGQISSEVPQNLSASRPQDRQFILSSKKLLLSDSGFYLCAWRWGRATGELFFGEGSRLTVL.

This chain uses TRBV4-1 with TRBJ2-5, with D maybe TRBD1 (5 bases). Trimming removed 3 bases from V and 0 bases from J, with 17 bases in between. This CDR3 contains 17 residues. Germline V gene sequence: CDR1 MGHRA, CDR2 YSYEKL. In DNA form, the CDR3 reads TGCGCCAGCAGCCAGGCCCCTCGGACAACCTACCAAGAGACCCAGTACTTC. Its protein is CASSQAPRTTYQETQYF.

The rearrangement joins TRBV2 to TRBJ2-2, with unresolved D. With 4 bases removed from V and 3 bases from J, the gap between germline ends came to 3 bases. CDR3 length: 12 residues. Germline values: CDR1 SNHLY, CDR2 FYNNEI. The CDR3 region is CASSVDTGELFF. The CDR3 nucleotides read TGTGCCAGCAGTGTAGACACCGGGGAGCTGTTTTTT.

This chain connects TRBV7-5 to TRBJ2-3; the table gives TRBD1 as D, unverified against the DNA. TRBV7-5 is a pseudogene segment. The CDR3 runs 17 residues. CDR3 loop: CARSSPGDRGRTDTQYF. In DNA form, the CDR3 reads TGTGCCAGAAGCTCCCCGGGGGACAGGGGGCGGACAGATACGCAGTATTTT.

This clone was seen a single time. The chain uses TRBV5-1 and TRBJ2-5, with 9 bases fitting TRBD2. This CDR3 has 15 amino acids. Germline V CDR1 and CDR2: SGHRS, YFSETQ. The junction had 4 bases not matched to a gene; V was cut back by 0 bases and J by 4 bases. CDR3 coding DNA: TGCGCCAGCAGCTTGGGGCTAGCGGGGAGAGAGACCCAGTACTTC. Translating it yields CASSLGLAGRETQYF. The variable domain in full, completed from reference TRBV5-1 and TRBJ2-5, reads KAGVTQTPRYLIKTRGQQVTLSCSPISGHRSVSWYQQTPGQGLQFLFEYFSETQRNKGNFPGRFSGRQFSNSRSEMNVSTLELGDSALYLCASSLGLAGRETQYFGPGTRLLVL.

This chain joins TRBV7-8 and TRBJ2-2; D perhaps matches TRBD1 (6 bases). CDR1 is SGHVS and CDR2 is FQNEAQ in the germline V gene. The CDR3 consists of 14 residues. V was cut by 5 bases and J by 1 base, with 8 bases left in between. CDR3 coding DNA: TGTGCCAGCAGCCGGACAGAGAACACCGGGGAGCTGTTTTTT. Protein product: CASSRTENTGELFF.

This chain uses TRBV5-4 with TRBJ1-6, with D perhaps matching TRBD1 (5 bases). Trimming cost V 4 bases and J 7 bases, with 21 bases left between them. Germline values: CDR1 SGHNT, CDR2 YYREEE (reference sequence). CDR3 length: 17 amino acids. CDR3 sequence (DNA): TGTGCCAGCAGCCTTCCCCTGGGACGAGGGGTAAATTCACCCCTCCACTTT. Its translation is CASSLPLGRGVNSPLHF.

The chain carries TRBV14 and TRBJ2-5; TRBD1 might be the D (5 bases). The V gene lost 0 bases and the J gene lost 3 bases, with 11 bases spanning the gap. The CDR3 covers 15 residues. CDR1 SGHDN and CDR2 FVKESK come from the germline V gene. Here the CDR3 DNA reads TGTGCCAGCAGCCAAGATCTGGGCAGGGAAGAGACCCAGTACTTC. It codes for CASSQDLGREETQYF. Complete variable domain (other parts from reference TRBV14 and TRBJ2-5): EAGVTQFPSHSVIEKGQTVTLRCDPISGHDNLYWYRRVMGKEIKFLLHFVKESKQDESGMPNNRFLAERTGGTYSTLKVQPAELEDSGVYFCASSQDLGREETQYFGPGTRLLVL.

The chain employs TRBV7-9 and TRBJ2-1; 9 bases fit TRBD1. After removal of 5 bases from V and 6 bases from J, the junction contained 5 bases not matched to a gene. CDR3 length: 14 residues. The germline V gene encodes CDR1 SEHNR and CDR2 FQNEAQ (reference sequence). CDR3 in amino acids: CASSIPGQGNEQFF. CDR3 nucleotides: TGTGCCAGCAGCATTCCGGGACAGGGCAATGAGCAGTTCTTC.